This T cell receptor (beta chain) was observed in a study of blood T cell repertoires in COVID-19. The overall study: Specimens from acute and convalescent COVID-19 originated in the United States, Italy and Spain. T cells, B-cell-depleted T cells, or PBMCs provided the cDNA or gDNA that served as material.

As handled by the study authors: Reference gene primer amplification in the assay estimated nucleated cell counts. This table comes from immunoSEQ multiplex PCR, and its TCRdb copy is limited to in-frame clones, with some not included. V and J calls and clone size are copied from that table; D and trimming were computed from the DNA. The sample has about 88,000 clones, roughly 87% seen once; the top ten hold 15%. This TCR derives from a male donor with acute or convalescent COVID-19. The sample consisted of peripheral blood.

Here the CDR3 reads CASSFLQGGDTEAFF. The CDR3 nucleotides read TGTGCCAGCAGCTTCCTCCAGGGAGGTGACACTGAAGCTTTCTTT. The rearrangement joins TRBV7-8 to TRBJ1-1, with a tentative D call TRBD1 (5 bases). This CDR3 region has 15 residues. CDR1 SGHVS and CDR2 FQNEAQ come from the germline V gene. V dropped 3 bases and J dropped 3 bases, with 14 bases sitting between them.